The 5 T cell receptor beta chains in this list originate from one sample, sequenced in a study of blood T cell repertoires in COVID-19. Sequencing was performed with immunoSEQ multiplex PCR; in TCRdb, only in-frame clones are kept and a portion is missing. This table has 130,000 or so clones, about 80% appearing once. Sequences were obtained from peripheral blood. The receptors were gathered from a human donor in a cohort sampled during active COVID-19.

This rearrangement joins TRBV5-1 to TRBJ2-1, with D perhaps matching TRBD1 (6 bases). The germline V and J ends were trimmed by 4 bases and 1 base, with 9 bases remaining between them. The CDR3 has 14 residues. The V gene's germline CDR1 is SGHRS and CDR2 YFSETQ. The CDR3: CASSNGQSYNEQFF. Written as DNA, the CDR3 is TGCGCCAGCAGCAACGGACAGTCCTACAATGAGCAGTTCTTC.

This clone was detected once. The V and J genes are TRBV7-9 and TRBJ1-2; D remains ambiguous. Trimming removed 3 bases at V and 6 bases at J, with 14 bases between. CDR3 size: 14 residues. The germline V gene has CDR1 SEHNR and CDR2 FQNEAQ (reference sequence). This CDR3 is CASSFSQRVDGYTF. Written as DNA, the CDR3 is TGTGCCAGCAGCTTCTCACAGAGGGTGGATGGCTACACCTTC.

The chain joins TRBV6-6 to TRBJ1-4, with 9 positions matching TRBD1. The CDR3 has 14 residues. Germline V lookup: CDR1 MNHNY, CDR2 SVGAGI (reference sequence). The trim removed 6 bases at V and 7 bases at J, leaving 6 bases unmatched. CDR3 in DNA: TGTGCCAGCAGCTCCGGGACAGGGATTGAAAAACTGTTTTTT. Amino acids: CASSSGTGIEKLFF.

This chain connects TRBV12-3 or TRBV12-4 to TRBJ2-2, with D tentatively TRBD2 (6 bases). The CDR3 is 13 residues long. The V end was cut by 6 bases, the J end by 5 bases, with 10 bases between. CDR3 amino acids: CASRELATGELFF. The CDR3 DNA reads as TGTGCCAGCAGGGAACTAGCTACCGGGGAGCTGTTTTTT.

The chain combines TRBV28 with TRBJ1-2, with D possibly being TRBD1 (5 bases). V was cut by 2 bases and J by 2 bases, with 6 bases left in between. CDR1 and CDR2 from the germline V gene are MDHEN and SYDVKM. The CDR3 spans 13 residues. This CDR3 is CASSLRGNYGYTF. The CDR3 DNA follows: TGTGCCAGCAGTTTAAGGGGAAACTATGGCTACACCTTC.